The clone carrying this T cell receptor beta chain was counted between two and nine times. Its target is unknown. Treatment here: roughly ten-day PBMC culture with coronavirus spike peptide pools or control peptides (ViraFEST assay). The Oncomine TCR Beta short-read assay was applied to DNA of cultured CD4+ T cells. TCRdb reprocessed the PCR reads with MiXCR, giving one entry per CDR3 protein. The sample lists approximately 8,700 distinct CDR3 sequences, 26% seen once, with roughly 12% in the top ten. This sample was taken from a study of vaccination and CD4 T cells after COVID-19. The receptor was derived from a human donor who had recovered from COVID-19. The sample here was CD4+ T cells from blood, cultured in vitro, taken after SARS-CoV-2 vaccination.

The CDR3 region has the DNA TGCAGTGCTAGCAGGCAGGGTTTATACTATGGCTACACCTTC. Protein sequence: CSASRQGLYYGYTF. The chain uses TRBV20-1 and TRBJ1-2; possible D gene TRBD1, 5 bases. Deletions cut 3 bases from V and 3 bases from J, with 14 bases between. CDR1 and CDR2 from the germline V gene are DFQATT and SNEGSKA (reference sequence). This CDR3 has 14 amino acids.